At least ten counts were recorded for the clone carrying this T cell receptor (beta chain). Its antigen is still unknown. After removal of 6 bases from V and 2 bases from J, the junction contained 11 bases not matched to a gene. The CDR3 totals 16 residues. CDR1 and CDR2 (germline): MDHEN, SYDVKM. There were TCR beta CDR3 regions amplified from RNA transcripts. Using the HTBI primer set, a first-round RT-PCR was run on the TCR CDR3. TCRdb re-derived calls from the multiplex PCR reads in MiXCR, one entry per CDR3 protein. The sample holds roughly 530,000 distinct CDR3 sequences, 17% seen once. This record comes from a study of T cells in Graves' hyperthyroidism and ophthalmopathy. Whole-study context: Staff took peripheral blood when the initial diagnosis was made, before any treatment began. Regarding the study as a whole: The majority of expanded thyroid clonotypes above 0.001 also appeared in blood.

The study excluded patients with uncontrolled infection, other autoimmune disease, pregnancy or lactation. The PBMCs were taken from over 9.5 ml of fresh peripheral blood. The source of this sequence is a woman aged 18-29 years with Graves' ophthalmopathy. The chain carries TRBV28 and TRBJ2-3; 7 bases match TRBD2. Sequencing was done on a sample of blood. In nucleotides, the CDR3 is TGTGCCAGCAGCTTACCTGGAGCGGGGCACACAGATACGCAGTATTTT. Amino acid sequence: CASSLPGAGHTDTQYF.